The entry below describes one T cell receptor (beta chain). This sample stems from a study of blood T cell repertoires in COVID-19. Data came from immunoSEQ multiplex PCR; TCRdb stores just in-frame clones and leaves some out. The sample contains approximately 92,000 clones, roughly 89% of which appear only once. The source is a woman in her sixties or seventies with COVID-19, enrolled during active disease. The sequenced sample was peripheral blood.

CDR3 in DNA: TGTGCCAGCAGCTTAGCAGGCAGGGCTGGAGAAAAACTGTTTTTT. Amino acid sequence: CASSLAGRAGEKLFF. The V gene is TRBV7-9, the J gene TRBJ1-4; the D gene is possibly TRBD1 (5 bases). V gave up 0 bases and J gave up 8 bases, with 13 bases separating them. Germline V gives CDR1 SEHNR, CDR2 FQNEAQ (reference sequence). CDR3 length: 15 residues.